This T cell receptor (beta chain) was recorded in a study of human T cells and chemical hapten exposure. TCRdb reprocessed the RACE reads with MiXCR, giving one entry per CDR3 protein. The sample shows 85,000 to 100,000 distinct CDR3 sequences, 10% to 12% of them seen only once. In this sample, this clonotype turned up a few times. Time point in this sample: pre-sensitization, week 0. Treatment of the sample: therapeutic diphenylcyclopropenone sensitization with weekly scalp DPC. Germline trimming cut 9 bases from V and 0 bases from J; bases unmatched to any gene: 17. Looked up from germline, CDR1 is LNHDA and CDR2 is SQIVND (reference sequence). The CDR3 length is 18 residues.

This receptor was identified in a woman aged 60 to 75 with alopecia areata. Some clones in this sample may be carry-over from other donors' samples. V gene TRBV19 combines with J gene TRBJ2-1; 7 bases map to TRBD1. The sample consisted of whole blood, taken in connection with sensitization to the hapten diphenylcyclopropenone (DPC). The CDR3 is CASAQPRRQGFSYNEQFF. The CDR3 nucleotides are TGTGCCAGCGCCCAACCCCGGAGACAGGGATTCTCCTACAATGAGCAGTTCTTC.